The present TCR beta chain was sequenced within a study of cytomegalovirus exposure and HLA in healthy donors. This clone was seen only a few times. Its antigen is currently unknown. Profiling relied on immunoSEQ multiplex PCR, and the TCRdb table lists in-frame clones only, not all of them. The profile shows 200,000 to 250,000 clones, around 80% of them singletons. From germline, CDR1 is MNHEY and CDR2 SVGAGI. The trim removed 6 bases at V and 11 bases at J, leaving 10 bases unmatched. The CDR3 loop spans 14 amino acids. Study findings and constraints: According to a later analysis, TCR clusters from the first cohort tended to co-occur in the 120 or so validation repertoires. Specificity of three CMV-associated chains for CMV antigens was verified in vitro. Many donors shared some public TCRs, even though most TCR sequences were rare.

Separation from the approximately 670-subject first cohort characterized the 120-subject validation cohort, to which the donors belonged. This receptor was obtained from a woman aged 30 to 39 in good health and CMV-seropositive. Sequenced sample: PBMCs. The J gene is TRBJ2-6, the V gene TRBV6-5; 7 nucleotides line up with TRBD1. Here the CDR3 reads CASRPATGSHVLTF. Written as DNA, the CDR3 is TGTGCCAGCAGACCTGCGACAGGGTCCCACGTCCTGACTTTC.